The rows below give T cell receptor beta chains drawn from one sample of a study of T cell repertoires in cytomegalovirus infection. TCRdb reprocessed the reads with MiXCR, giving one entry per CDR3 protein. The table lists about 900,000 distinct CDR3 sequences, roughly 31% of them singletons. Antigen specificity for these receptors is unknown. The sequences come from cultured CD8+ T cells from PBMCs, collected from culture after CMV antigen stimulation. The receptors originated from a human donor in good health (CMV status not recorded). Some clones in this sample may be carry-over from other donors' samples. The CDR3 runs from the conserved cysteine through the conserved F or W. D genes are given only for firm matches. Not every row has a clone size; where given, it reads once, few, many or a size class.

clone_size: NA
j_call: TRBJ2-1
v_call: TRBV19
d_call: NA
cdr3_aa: CASSMTRNNEQFF
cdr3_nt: TGTGCCAGTAGTATGACCAGAAACAATGAGCAGTTCTTC

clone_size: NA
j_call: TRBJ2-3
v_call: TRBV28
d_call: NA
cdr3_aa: CASSLDSLPEDTQYF
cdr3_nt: TGTGCCAGCAGTTTAGACAGCCTCCCCGAAGATACGCAGTATTTT

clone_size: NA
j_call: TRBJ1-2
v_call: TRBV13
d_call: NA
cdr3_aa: CASSQEQSNYGYTF
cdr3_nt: TGTGCCAGCAGCCAAGAACAGTCGAACTATGGCTACACCTTC

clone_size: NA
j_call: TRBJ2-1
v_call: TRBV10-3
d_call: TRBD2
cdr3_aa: CAISETSGGRFNEQFF
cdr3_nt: TGTGCCATCAGTGAGACTAGCGGGGGAAGATTCAATGAGCAGTTCTTC

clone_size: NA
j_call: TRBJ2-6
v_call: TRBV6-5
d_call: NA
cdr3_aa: CASSYGVALGANVLTF
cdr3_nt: TGTGCCAGCAGTTACGGAGTCGCCCTTGGGGCCAACGTCCTGACTTTC

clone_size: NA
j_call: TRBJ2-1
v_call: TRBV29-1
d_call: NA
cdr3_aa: CSVVGTAHHNEQFF
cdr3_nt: TGCAGCGTTGTTGGGACTGCTCATCACAATGAGCAGTTCTTC

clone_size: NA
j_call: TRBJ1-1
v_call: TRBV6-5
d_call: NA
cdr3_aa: CASSSAGRRNTEAFF
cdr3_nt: TGTGCCAGCAGTTCCGCCGGGAGGAGGAACACTGAAGCTTTCTTT

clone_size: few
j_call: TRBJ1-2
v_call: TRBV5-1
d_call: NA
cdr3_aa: CASSLTLPGDYGYTF
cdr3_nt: TGCGCCAGCAGCTTGACACTCCCAGGTGACTATGGCTACACCTTC

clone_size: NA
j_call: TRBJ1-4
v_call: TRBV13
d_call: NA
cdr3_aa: CASSEGPNEKLFF
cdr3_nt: TGTGCCAGCAGCGAGGGACCTAATGAAAAACTGTTTTTT

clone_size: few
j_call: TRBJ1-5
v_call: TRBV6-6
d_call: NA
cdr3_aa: CASIDSNQPQHF
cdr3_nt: TGTGCCAGCATCGACAGCAATCAGCCCCAGCATTTT

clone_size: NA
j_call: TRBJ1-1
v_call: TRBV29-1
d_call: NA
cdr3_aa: CSVETGSGTEAFF
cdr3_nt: TGCAGCGTTGAAACAGGGAGTGGTACTGAAGCTTTCTTT

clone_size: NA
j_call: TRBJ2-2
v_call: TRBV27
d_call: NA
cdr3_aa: CASSSSLRTGELFF
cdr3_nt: TGTGCCAGCAGTTCAAGTCTTAGAACCGGGGAGCTGTTTTTT

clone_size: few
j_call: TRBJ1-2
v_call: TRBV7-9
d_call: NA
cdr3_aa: CASSVPRANYGYTF
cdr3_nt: TGTGCCAGCAGCGTTCCCAGGGCTAACTATGGCTACACCTTC

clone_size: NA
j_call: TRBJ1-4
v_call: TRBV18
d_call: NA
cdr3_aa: CASSASGTAGKKLFF
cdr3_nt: TGTGCCAGCTCGGCGTCCGGGACGGCGGGGAAAAAACTGTTTTTT

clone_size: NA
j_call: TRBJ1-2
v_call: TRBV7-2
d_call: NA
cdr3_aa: CASSLEGLPWYGYTF
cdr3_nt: TGTGCCAGCAGCTTAGAAGGGCTACCCTGGTATGGCTACACCTTC

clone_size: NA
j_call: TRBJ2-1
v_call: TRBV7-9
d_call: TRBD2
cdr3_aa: CASSLLASGVVEQFF
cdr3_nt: TGTGCCAGCAGCTTATTGGCTAGCGGGGTGGTTGAGCAGTTCTTC

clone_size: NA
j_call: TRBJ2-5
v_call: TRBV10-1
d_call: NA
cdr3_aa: CASSEMGYQETQYF
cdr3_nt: TGCGCCAGCAGTGAAATGGGGTACCAAGAGACCCAGTACTTC

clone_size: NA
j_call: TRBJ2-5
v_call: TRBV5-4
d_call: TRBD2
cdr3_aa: CASSLGEASGERETQYF
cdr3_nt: TGTGCCAGCAGCTTGGGGGAGGCTAGCGGGGAGAGGGAGACCCAGTACTTC

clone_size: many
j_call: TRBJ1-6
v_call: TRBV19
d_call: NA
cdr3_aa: CASSIAAYLIGSDSPLHF
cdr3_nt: TGTGCCAGTAGTATAGCTGCGTACCTGATCGGTAGCGATTCACCCCTCCACTTT

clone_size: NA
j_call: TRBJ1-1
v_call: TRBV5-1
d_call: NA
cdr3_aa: CASSTARGTTEAFF
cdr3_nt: TGCGCCAGCAGCACGGCCAGGGGTACCACTGAAGCTTTCTTT

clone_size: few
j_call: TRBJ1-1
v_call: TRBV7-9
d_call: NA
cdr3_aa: CASILRAGAYTEAFF
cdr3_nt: TGTGCCAGCATCCTGAGGGCAGGGGCCTACACTGAAGCTTTCTTT

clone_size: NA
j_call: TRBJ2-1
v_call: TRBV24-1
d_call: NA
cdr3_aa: CATRSSSFNNEQFF
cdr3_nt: TGTGCCACCAGGAGCTCCAGTTTCAACAATGAGCAGTTCTTC

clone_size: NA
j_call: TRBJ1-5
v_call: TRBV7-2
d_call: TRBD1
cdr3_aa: CAISSAGGQPQHF
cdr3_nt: TGTGCCATCTCTTCGGCAGGGGGCCAGCCCCAGCATTTT

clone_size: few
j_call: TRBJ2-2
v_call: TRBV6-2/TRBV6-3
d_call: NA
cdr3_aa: CASSYSGVRPNTGELFF
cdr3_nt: TGTGCCAGCAGTTACTCGGGCGTCAGACCGAACACCGGGGAGCTGTTTTTT

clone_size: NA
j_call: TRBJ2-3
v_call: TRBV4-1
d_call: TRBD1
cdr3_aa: CASSQVSGTGSADTQYF
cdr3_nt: TGCGCCAGCAGCCAAGTCTCCGGGACAGGGTCCGCAGATACGCAGTATTTT

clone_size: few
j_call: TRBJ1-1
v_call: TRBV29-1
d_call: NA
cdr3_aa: CSVPSQAGEAFF
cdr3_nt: TGCAGCGTCCCTAGTCAGGCTGGTGAAGCTTTCTTT

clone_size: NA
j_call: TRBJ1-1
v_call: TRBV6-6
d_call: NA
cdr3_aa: CATTGVAFF
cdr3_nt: TGTGCCACCACGGGGGTAGCTTTCTTT

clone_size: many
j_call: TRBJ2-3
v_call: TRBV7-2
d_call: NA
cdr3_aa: CASSLNGVDTQYF
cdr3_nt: TGTGCCAGCAGCTTAAACGGGGTAGATACGCAGTATTTT

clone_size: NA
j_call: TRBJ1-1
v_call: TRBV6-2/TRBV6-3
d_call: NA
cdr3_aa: CASSWLSENTEAFF
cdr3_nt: TGTGCCAGCAGTTGGCTTTCCGAAAACACTGAAGCTTTCTTT

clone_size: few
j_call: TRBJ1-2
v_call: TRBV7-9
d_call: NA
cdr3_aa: CASSPPRDGYTF
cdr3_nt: TGTGCCAGCAGCCCCCCCCGCGATGGCTACACCTTC

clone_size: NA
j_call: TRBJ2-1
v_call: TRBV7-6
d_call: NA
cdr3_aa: CASSLFQGTGDEQFF
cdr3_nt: TGTGCCAGCAGCTTATTCCAAGGGACGGGCGATGAGCAGTTCTTC

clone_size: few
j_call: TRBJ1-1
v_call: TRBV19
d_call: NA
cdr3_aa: CASSSLVGGTEAFF
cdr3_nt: TGTGCCAGTAGTAGCCTAGTAGGAGGGACTGAAGCTTTCTTT

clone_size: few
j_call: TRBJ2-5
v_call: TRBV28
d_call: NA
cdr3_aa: CASSTMAGETQYF
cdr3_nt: TGTGCCAGCAGCACCATGGCAGGAGAGACCCAGTACTTC

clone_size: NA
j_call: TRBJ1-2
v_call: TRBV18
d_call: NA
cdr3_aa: CASSPPGVIGGYTF
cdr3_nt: TGTGCCAGCTCACCACCTGGGGTAATAGGAGGCTACACCTTC

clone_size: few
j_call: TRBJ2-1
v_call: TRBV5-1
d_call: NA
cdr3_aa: CASQLAGSYNEQFF
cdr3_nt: TGCGCCAGCCAACTAGCAGGGTCCTACAATGAGCAGTTCTTC

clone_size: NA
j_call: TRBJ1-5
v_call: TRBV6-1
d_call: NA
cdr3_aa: CASSSRRGNDQPQHF
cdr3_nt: TGTGCCAGCAGCTCCCGGCGAGGGAACGATCAGCCCCAGCATTTT

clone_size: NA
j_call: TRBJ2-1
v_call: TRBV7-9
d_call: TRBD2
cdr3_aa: CASSLVRLAGQGAYNEQFF
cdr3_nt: TGTGCCAGCAGCTTAGTAAGGCTAGCGGGGCAAGGGGCCTACAATGAGCAGTTCTTC

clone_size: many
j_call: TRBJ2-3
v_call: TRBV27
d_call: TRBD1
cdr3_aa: CASSPRQGSLTDTQYF
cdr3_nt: TGTGCCAGCAGTCCCCGACAGGGGAGTCTCACAGATACGCAGTATTTT

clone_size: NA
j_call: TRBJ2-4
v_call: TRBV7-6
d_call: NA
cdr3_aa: CASSLAGMNIQYF
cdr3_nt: TGTGCCAGCAGCTTAGCGGGCATGAACATTCAGTACTTC

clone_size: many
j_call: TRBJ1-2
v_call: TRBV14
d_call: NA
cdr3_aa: CASSQGPGNYGYTF
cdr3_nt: TGTGCCAGCAGCCAAGGGCCGGGGAACTATGGCTACACCTTC

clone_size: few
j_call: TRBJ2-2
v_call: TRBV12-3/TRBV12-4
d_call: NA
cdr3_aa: CASPYGAGTGELFF
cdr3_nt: TGTGCCAGCCCTTATGGGGCGGGCACCGGGGAGCTGTTTTTT

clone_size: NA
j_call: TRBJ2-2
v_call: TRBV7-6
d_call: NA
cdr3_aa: CASSLAIGANTGELFF
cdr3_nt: TGTGCCAGCAGCTTAGCGATCGGGGCCAACACCGGGGAGCTGTTTTTT

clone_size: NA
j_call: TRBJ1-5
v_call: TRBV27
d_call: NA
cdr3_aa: CASSLRSRDINSNQPQHF
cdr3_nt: TGTGCCAGCAGTTTAAGGAGCCGGGATATTAATAGCAATCAGCCCCAGCATTTT

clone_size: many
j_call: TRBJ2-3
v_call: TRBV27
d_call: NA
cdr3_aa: CASSRQGSTDTQYF
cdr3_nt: TGTGCCAGCAGTCGTCAGGGAAGCACAGATACGCAGTATTTT

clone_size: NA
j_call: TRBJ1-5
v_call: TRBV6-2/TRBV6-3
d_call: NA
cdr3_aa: CASSYSGRNQPQHF
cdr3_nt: TGTGCCAGCAGTTACTCAGGCAGGAATCAGCCCCAGCATTTT

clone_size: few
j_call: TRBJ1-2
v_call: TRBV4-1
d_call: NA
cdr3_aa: CASSQVLGSDYGYTF
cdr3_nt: TGCGCCAGCAGCCAAGTTTTAGGGAGTGACTATGGCTACACCTTC

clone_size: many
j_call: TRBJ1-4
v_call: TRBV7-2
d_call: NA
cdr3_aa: CASSPGTSAGKLFF
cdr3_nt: TGTGCCAGCAGCCCCGGGACATCAGCTGGAAAACTGTTTTTT

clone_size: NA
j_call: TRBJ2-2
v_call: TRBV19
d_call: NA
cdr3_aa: CASSTPNTGELFF
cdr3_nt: TGTGCCAGTAGTACCCCGAACACCGGGGAGCTGTTTTTT

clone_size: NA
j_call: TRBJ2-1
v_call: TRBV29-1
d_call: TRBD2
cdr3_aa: CSVEDLPSGGFNEQFF
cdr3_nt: TGCAGCGTTGAAGATCTGCCTAGCGGGGGGTTTAATGAGCAGTTCTTC

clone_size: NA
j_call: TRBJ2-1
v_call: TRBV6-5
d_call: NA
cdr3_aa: CASSYSAYSQTSGPSYNEQFF
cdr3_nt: TGTGCCAGCAGTTACTCGGCATATTCACAGACATCAGGTCCTTCCTACAATGAGCAGTTCTTC

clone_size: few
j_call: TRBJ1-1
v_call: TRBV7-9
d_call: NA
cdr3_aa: CASSYRAEAFF
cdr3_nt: TGTGCCAGCAGCTACAGAGCTGAAGCTTTCTTT

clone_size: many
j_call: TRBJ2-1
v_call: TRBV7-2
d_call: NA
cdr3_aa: CASSLANVYNEQFF
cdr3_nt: TGTGCCAGCAGCTTAGCGAACGTCTACAATGAGCAGTTCTTC

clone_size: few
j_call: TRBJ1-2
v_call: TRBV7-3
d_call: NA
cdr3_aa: CASSLKIVGSSIYTF
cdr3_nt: TGTGCCAGCAGCTTAAAAATAGTCGGCTCCTCGATATACACCTTC

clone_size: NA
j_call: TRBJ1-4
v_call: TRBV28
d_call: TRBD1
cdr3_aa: CATSLDRVGYEKLFF
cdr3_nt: TGTGCCACCAGCCTCGACAGGGTTGGTTATGAAAAACTGTTTTTT

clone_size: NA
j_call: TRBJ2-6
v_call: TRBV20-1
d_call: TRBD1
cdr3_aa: CSIRRGQPSGANVLTF
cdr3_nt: TGCAGTATACGCCGGGGACAGCCGTCTGGGGCCAACGTCCTGACTTTC